This TCR beta chain comes out of a study of OX40 agonist ivuxolimab in advanced cancers. Study-level information: Patients received ivuxolimab, an agonistic anti-OX40 (CD134) antibody. People in dose escalation had one of these cancers: hepatocellular carcinoma, melanoma, renal cell or head and neck cancer.

Points from the study as a whole: Clonal expansion was seen in CD4+ and CD8+ blood T cells by week 6 at 0.1 to 3.0 mg/kg.

Germline V CDR1 and CDR2: GTSNPN, SVGIG (reference sequence). Trimming removed 0 bases at V and 4 bases at J, with 13 bases between. The CDR3 extends over 14 amino acids. In the case of this clone: Its antigen remains unidentified.

Assay used: immunoSEQ multiplex PCR; TCRdb lists only in-frame clones, some missing. The table includes approximately 57,000 clones, 83% detected once. The receptor was derived from an adult with an advanced solid tumor such as melanoma, head and neck, liver or kidney cancer. Sample: CD4+ or CD8+ T cells sorted from blood, taken in a trial of the OX40 agonist ivuxolimab. V and J are TRBV30 and TRBJ2-7; unclear D gene. CDR3 in amino acids: CAWSVPGSLYEQYF. The CDR3 bases are TGTGCCTGGAGTGTACCGGGCTCTCTGTACGAGCAGTACTTC. The variable domain in full, with the rest retrieved from reference TRBV30 and TRBJ2-7, is SQTIHQWPATLVQPVGSPLSLECTVEGTSNPNLYWYRQAAGRGLQLLFYSVGIGQISSEVPQNLSASRPQDRQFILSSKKLLLSDSGFYLCAWSVPGSLYEQYFGPGTRLTVT.